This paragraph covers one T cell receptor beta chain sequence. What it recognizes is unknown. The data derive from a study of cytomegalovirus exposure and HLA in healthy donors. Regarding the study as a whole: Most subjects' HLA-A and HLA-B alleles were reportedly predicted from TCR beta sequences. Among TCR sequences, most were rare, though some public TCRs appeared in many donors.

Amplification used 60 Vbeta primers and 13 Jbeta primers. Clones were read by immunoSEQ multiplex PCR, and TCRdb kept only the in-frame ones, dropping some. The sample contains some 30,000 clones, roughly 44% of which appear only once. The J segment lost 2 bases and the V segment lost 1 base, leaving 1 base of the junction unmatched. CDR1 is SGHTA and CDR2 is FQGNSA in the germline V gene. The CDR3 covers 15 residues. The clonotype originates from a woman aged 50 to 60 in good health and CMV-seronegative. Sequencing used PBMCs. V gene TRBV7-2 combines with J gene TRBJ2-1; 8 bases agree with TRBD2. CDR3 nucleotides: TGTGCCAGCAGCTTAGGCGGGAGGACCTACAATGAGCAGTTCTTC. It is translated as CASSLGGRTYNEQFF.